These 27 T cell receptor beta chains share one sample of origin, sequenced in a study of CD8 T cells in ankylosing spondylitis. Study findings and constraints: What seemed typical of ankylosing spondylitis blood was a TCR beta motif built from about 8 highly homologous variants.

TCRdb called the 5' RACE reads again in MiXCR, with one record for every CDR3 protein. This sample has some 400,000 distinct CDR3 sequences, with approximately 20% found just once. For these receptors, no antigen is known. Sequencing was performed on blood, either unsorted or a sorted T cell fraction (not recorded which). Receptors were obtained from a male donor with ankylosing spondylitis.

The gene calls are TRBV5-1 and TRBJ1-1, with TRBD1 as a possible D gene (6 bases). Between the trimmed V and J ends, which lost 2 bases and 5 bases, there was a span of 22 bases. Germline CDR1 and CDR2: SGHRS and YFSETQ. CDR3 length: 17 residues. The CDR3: CASSFRGQGSSETEAFF. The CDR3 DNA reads TGCGCCAGCAGCTTCCGTGGGCAGGGGAGTTCCGAAACTGAAGCTTTCTTT.

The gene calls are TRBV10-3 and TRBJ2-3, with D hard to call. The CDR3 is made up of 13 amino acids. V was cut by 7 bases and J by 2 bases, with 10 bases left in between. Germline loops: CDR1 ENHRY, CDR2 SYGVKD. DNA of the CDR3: TGTGCCATCACAGAGTTCTTCACAGATACGCAGTATTTT. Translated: CAITEFFTDTQYF.

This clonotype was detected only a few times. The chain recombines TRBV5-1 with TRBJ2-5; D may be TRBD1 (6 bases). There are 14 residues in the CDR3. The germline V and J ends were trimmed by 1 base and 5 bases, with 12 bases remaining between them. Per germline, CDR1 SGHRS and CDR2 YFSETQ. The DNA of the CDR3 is TGCGCCAGCAGCTTGAACGCAGGGGAGGAGACCCAGTACTTC. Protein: CASSLNAGEETQYF.

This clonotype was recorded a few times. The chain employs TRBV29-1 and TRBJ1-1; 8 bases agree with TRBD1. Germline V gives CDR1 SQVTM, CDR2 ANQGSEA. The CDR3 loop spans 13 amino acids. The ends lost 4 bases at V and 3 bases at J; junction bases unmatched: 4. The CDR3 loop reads CSVGTGSYTEAFF. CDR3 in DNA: TGCAGCGTTGGGACAGGGTCGTACACTGAAGCTTTCTTT.

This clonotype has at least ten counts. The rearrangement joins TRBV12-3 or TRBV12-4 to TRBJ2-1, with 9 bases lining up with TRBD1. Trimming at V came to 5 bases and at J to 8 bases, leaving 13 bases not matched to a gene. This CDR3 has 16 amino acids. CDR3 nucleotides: TGTGCCAGCAGTGGACAGGGGCCGCCGGGGAGGCATGAGCAGTTCTTC. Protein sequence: CASSGQGPPGRHEQFF.

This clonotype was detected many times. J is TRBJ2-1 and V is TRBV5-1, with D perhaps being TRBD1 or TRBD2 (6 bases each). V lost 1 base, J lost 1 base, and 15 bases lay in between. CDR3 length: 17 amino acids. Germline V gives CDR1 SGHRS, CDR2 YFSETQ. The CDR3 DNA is TGCGCCAGCAGCTTGAGTGCAGGCGGGACATCCTACAATGAGCAGTTCTTC. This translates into CASSLSAGGTSYNEQFF.

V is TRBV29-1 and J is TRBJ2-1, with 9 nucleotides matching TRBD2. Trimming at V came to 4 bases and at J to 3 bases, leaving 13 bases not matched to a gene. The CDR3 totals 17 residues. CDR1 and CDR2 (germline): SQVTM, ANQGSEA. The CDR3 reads CSVVYLPASGIYNEQFF. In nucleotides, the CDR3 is TGCAGCGTTGTTTACCTCCCGGCTAGCGGGATCTACAATGAGCAGTTCTTC.

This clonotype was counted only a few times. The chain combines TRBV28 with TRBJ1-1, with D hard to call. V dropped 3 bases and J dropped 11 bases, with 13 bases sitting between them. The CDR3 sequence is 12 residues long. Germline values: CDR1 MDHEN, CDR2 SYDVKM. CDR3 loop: CASSFVGVGAFF. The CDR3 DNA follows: TGTGCCAGCAGTTTTGTCGGGGTTGGCGCTTTCTTT.

In DNA form, the CDR3 reads TGTGCTAGCGGGAGAACGGCGAACACCGGGGAGCTGTTTTTT. Translating it yields CASGRTANTGELFF. The rearrangement joins TRBV7-7 to TRBJ2-2, with TRBD2 matching over 9 bases. CDR3 length equals 14 residues. Germline V CDR1 and CDR2: SSHAT, FNYEAQ (reference sequence). The full variable domain, in which reference TRBV7-7 and TRBJ2-2 provide the parts outside the CDR3, is GAGVSQSPRYKVTKRGQDVTLRCDPISSHATLYWYQQALGQGPEFLTYFNYEAQPDKSGLPSDRFSAERPEGSISTLTIQRTEQRDSAMYRCASGRTANTGELFFGEGSRLTVL.

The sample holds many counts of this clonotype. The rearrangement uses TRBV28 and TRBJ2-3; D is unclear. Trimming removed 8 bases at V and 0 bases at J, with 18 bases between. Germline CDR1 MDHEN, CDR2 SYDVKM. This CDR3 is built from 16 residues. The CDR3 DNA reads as TGTGCCAGCCCTAAAGTCGGCGTTCCTAGCACAGATACGCAGTATTTT. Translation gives CASPKVGVPSTDTQYF. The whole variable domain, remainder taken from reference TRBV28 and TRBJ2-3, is DVKVTQSSRYLVKRTGEKVFLECVQDMDHENMFWYRQDPGLGLRLIYFSYDVKMKEKGDIPEGYSVSREKKERFSLILESASTNQTSMYLCASPKVGVPSTDTQYFGPGTRLTVL.

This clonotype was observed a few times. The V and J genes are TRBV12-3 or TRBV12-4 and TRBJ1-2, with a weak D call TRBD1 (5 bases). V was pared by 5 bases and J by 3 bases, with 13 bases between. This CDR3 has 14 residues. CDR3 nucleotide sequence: TGTGCCAGCAGTGTGACCTCGGGGGACTATGGCTACACCTTC. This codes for CASSVTSGDYGYTF.

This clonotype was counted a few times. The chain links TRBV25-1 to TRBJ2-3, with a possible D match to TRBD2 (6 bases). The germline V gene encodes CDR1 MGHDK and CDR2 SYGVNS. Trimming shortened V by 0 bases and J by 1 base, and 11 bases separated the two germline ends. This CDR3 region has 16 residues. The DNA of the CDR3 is TGTGCCAGCAGTGAATACAGGGCTAGCGGCACAGATACGCAGTATTTT. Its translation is CASSEYRASGTDTQYF.

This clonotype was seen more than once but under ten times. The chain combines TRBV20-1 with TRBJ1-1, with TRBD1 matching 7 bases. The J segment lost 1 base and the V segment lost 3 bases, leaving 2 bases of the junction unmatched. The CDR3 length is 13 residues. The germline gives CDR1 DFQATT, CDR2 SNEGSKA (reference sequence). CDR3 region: CSASRDRNTEAFF. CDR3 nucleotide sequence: TGCAGTGCTAGTCGGGACAGGAACACTGAAGCTTTCTTT.

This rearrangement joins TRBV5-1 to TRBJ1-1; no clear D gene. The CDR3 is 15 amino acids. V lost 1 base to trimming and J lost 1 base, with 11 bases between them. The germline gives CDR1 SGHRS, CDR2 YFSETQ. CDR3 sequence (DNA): TGCGCCAGCAGCTTGTTAGGCAGCGCGAACACTGAAGCTTTCTTT. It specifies CASSLLGSANTEAFF.

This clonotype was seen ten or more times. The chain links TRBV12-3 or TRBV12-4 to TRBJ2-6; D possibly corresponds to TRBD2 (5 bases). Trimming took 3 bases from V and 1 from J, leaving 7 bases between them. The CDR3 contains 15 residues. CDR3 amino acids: CASSFGVSGANVLTF. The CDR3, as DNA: TGTGCCAGCAGTTTCGGGGTGTCTGGGGCCAACGTCCTGACTTTC.

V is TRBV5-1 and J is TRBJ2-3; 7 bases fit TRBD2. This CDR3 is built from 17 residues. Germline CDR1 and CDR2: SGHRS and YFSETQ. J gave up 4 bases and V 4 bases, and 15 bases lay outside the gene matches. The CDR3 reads CASSHGNAGVPPDTQYF. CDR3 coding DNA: TGCGCCAGCAGCCACGGGAATGCGGGAGTCCCCCCAGATACGCAGTATTTT.

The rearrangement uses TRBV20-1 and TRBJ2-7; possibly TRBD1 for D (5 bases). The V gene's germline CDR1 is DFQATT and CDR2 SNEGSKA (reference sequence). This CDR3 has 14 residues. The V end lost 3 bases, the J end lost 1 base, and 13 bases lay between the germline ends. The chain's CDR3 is CSASRGAFSYEQYF. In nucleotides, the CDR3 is TGCAGTGCTAGTAGGGGTGCCTTTTCCTACGAGCAGTACTTC.

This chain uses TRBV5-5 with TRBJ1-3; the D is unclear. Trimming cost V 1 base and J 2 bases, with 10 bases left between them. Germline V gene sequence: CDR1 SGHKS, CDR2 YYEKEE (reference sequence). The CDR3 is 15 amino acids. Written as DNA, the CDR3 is TGTGCCAGCAGCTTGACTTTGGACCCTGGAAACACCATATATTTT. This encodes CASSLTLDPGNTIYF.

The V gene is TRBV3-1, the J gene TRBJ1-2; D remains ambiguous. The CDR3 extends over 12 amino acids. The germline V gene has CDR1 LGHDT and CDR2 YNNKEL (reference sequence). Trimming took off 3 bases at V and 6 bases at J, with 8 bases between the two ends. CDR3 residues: CASSQAAHGYTF. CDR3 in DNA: TGTGCCAGCAGCCAGGCAGCTCATGGCTACACCTTC.

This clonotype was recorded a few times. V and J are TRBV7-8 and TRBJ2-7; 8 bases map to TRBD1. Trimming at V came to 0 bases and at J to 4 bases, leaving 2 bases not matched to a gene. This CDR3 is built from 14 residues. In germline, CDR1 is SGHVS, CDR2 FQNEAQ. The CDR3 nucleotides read TGTGCCAGCAGCTTAGCAAGACAGGGGTACGAGCAGTACTTC. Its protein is CASSLARQGYEQYF.

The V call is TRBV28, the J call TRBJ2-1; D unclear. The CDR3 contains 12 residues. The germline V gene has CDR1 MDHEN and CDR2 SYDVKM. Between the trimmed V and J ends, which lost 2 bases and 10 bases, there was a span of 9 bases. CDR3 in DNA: TGTGCCAGCAGTTTAACTGTGCGGGAGCAGTTCTTC. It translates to CASSLTVREQFF.

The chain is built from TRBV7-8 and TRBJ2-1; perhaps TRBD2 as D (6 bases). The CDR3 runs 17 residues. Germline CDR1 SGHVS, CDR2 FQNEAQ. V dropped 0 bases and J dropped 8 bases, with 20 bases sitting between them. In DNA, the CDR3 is TGTGCCAGCAGCTTAGCCCCGGGACTCCATTCTAGGCATGAGCAGTTCTTC. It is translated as CASSLAPGLHSRHEQFF.

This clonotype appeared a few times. Written as DNA, the CDR3 is TGCAGTGCCGCGGAGCTTAATGAAAAACTGTTTTTT. As protein: CSAAELNEKLFF. The chain couples TRBV20-1 to TRBJ1-4; the D is unclear. From germline, CDR1 is DFQATT and CDR2 SNEGSKA (reference sequence). V was shortened by 6 bases and J by 4 bases, with 9 bases between the two germline ends. This CDR3 is 12 amino acids long.

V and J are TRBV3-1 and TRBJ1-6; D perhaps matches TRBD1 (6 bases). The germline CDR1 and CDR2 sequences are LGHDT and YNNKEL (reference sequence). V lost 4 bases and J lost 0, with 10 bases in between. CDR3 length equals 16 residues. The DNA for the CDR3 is TGTGCCAGCAGCCGGGGGCAGAGCTCCTATAATTCACCCCTCCACTTT. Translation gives CASSRGQSSYNSPLHF. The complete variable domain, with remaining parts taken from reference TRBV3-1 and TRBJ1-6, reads DTAVSQTPKYLVTQMGNDKSIKCEQNLGHDTMYWYKQDSKKFLKIMFSYNNKELIINETVPNRFSPKSPDKAHLNLHINSLELGDSAVYFCASSRGQSSYNSPLHFGNGTRLTVT.

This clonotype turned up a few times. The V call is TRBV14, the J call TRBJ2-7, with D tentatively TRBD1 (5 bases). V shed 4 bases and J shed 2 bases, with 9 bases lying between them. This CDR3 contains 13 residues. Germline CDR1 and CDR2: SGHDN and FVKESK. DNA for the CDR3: TGTGCCAGCAGCCGGACATTGGCCTACGAGCAGTACTTC. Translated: CASSRTLAYEQYF.

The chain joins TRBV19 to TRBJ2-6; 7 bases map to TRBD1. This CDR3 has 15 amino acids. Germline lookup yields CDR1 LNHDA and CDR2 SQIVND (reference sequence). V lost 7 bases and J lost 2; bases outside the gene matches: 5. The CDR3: CASIGGSTGANVLTF. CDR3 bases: TGTGCCAGTATAGGGGGCTCGACTGGGGCCAACGTCCTGACTTTC.

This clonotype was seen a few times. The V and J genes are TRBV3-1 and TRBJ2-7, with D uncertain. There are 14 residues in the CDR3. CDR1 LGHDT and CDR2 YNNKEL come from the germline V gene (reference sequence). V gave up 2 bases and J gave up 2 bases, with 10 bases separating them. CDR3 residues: CASSQTTQTYEQYF. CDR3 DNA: TGTGCCAGCAGCCAAACGACGCAAACCTACGAGCAGTACTTC.